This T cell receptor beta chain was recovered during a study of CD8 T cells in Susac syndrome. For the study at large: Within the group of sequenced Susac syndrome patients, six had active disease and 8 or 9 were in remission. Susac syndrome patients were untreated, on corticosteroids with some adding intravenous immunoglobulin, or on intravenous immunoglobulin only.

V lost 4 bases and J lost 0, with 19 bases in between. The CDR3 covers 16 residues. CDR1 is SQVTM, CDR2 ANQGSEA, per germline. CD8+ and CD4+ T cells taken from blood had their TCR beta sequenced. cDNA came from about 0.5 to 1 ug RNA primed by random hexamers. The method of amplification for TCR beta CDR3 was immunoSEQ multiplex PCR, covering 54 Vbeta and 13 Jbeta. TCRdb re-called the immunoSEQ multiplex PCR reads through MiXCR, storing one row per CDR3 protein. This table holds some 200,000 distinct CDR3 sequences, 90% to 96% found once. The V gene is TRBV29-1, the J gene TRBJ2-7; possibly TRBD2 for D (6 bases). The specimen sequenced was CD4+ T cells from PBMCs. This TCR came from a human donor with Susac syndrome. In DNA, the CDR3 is TGCAGCGTTGGGGGGTTTTGGTCCGGGGGCTCCTACGAGCAGTACTTC. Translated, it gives CSVGGFWSGGSYEQYF.